What follows is one TCR beta chain and its context. Original methodology: Using reference gene primer amplification, nucleated cell counts were estimated. Only in-frame clones appear in the TCRdb table, and some are missing; sequencing was by immunoSEQ multiplex PCR. V and J calls and clone size are given by that table; D and trimming were obtained from the DNA. The table includes more than 85,000 clones, 75% detected once. The CDR3 runs to 13 residues. Trimming left V 6 bases short and J 4 bases short, with 9 bases between. CDR1 MNHEY and CDR2 SMNVEV come from the germline V gene (reference sequence). This entry comes from a study of blood T cell repertoires in COVID-19. Study information: T cells, B-cell-depleted T cells, or PBMCs provided the cDNA or gDNA that served as material.

The chain has TRBV27 and TRBJ1-4; D unclear. The clonotype originates from a woman aged 45-65 years with acute or convalescent COVID-19. The specimen was peripheral blood. CDR3: CASRTGVNEKLFF. CDR3 sequence (DNA): TGTGCCAGCAGGACCGGGGTTAATGAAAAACTGTTTTTT.